This T cell receptor (beta chain) was sequenced for a study of blood T cell repertoires in COVID-19. The CDR3 is 15 residues long. J was trimmed by 0 bases and V by 6 bases; bases with no gene match: 10. Per the germline V gene, CDR1 is SQVTM and CDR2 is ANQGSEA. The table came from immunoSEQ multiplex PCR; TCRdb's copy has only in-frame clones and leaves some out. Here the sample spans about 210,000 clones, around 82% being singletons. Source material: peripheral blood. The TCR was taken from a woman between 50 and 59 years old with acute or convalescent COVID-19. This sequence joins TRBV29-1 and TRBJ1-2, with TRBD1 matching over 7 bases. The CDR3 bases are TGCAGCGTCCCGACTCAGGGGGTTTCTAACTATGGCTACACCTTC. This sequence encodes CSVPTQGVSNYGYTF.